This TCR beta chain derives from a study of blood T cells in healthy people across ages. Together with a sample-barcoded 5' primer, a J-beta primer mix was included in a second PCR lasting about 6 to 11 cycles. TCRdb analysed the 5' RACE reads with MiXCR anew, one entry per CDR3 protein. The sample holds about 640,000 distinct CDR3 sequences, 45% to 65% seen once. V was cut by 4 bases and J by 4 bases, with 11 bases left in between. CDR1 and CDR2 from the germline V gene are SGHVS and FQNEAQ. This CDR3 is built from 13 residues. The receptor was derived from a man in his fifties or sixties in good health. The genes are TRBV7-8 and TRBJ2-7, with D tentatively TRBD2 (6 bases). Specimen: blood. CDR3 protein: CASSSDYYYEQYF. CDR3 coding DNA: TGTGCCAGCAGCTCGGACTATTATTACGAGCAGTACTTC. The full variable domain, in which reference TRBV7-8 and TRBJ2-7 provide the parts outside the CDR3, is GAGVSQSPRYKVAKRGQDVALRCDPISGHVSLFWYQQALGQGPEFLTYFQNEAQLDKSGLPSDRFFAERPEGSVSTLKIQRTQQEDSAVYLCASSSDYYYEQYFGPGTRLTVT.